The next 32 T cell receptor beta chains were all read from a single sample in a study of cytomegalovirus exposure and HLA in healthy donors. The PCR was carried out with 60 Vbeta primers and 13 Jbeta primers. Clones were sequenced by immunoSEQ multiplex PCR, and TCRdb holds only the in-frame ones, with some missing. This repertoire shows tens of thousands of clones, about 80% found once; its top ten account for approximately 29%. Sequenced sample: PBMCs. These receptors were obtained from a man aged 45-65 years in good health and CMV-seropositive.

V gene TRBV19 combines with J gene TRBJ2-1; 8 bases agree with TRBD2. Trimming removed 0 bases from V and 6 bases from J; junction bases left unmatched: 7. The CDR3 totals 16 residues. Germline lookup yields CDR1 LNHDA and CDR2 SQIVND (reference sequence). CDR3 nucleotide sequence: TGTGCCAGTAGTATAGATCGATACGGGAGGGCCAATGAGCAGTTCTTC. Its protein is CASSIDRYGRANEQFF.

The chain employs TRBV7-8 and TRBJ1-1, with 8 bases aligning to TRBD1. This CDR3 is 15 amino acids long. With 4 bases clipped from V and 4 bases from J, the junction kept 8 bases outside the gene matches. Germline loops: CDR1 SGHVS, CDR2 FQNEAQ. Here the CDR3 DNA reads TGTGCCAGCAGCTCTAACCGGGACAGGTTCACTGAAGCTTTCTTT. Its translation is CASSSNRDRFTEAFF.

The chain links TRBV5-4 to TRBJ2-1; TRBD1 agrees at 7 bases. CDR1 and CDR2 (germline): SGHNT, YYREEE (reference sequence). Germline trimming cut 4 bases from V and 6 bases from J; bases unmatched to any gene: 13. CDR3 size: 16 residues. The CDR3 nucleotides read TGTGCCAGCAGCCCCCTCACAGGGGTAGTTGGCAATGAGCAGTTCTTC. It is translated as CASSPLTGVVGNEQFF. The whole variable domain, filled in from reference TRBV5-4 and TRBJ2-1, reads ETGVTQSPTHLIKTRGQQVTLRCSSQSGHNTVSWYQQALGQGPQFIFQYYREEENGRGNFPPRFSGLQFPNYSSELNVNALELDDSALYLCASSPLTGVVGNEQFFGPGTRLTVL.

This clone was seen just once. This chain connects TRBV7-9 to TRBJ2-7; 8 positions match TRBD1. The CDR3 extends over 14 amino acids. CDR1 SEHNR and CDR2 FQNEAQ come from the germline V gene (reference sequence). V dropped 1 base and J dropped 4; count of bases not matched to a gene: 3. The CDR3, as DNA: TGTGCCAGCAGCTTAGGGACAGGGTTTTACGAGCAGTACTTC. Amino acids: CASSLGTGFYEQYF.

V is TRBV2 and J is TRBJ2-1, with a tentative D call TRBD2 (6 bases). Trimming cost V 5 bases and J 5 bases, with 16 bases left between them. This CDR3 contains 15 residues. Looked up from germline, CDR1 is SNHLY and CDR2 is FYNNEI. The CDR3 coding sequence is TGTGCCAGCAGTCCTTCGGGCGGGGCCCACAATGAGCAGTTCTTC. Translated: CASSPSGGAHNEQFF.

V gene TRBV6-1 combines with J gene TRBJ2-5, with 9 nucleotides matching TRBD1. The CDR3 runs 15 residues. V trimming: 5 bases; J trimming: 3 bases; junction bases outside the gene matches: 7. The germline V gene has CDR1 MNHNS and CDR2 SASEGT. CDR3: CASSWDRDNKETQYF. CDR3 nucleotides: TGTGCCAGCAGTTGGGACAGGGATAACAAAGAGACCCAGTACTTC.

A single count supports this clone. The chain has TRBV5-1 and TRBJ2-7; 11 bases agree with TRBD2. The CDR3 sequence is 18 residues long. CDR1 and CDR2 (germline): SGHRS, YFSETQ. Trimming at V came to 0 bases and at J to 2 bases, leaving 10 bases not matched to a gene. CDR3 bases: TGCGCCAGCAGCTTGGAAGGGGCTAGCGGGAGGTATGCCTACGAGCAGTACTTC. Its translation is CASSLEGASGRYAYEQYF.

CDR3 region: CASSLRPTGGIYNEQFF. The CDR3 region has the DNA TGTGCCAGCAGCTTAAGACCTACAGGGGGGATCTACAATGAGCAGTTCTTC. The rearrangement uses TRBV5-4 and TRBJ2-1, with 8 bases matching TRBD1. Per the germline V gene, CDR1 is SGHNT and CDR2 is YYREEE (reference sequence). Losses at the gene ends were 2 bases for V and 3 bases for J; bases not matched to a gene: 10. The CDR3 sequence is 17 residues long.

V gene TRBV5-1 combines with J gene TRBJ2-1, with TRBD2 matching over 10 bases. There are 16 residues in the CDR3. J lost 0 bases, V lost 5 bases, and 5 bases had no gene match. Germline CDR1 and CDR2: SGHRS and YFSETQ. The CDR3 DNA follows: TGCGCCAGCAGATGGACTAGCGGAAACTCCTACAATGAGCAGTTCTTC. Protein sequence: CASRWTSGNSYNEQFF.

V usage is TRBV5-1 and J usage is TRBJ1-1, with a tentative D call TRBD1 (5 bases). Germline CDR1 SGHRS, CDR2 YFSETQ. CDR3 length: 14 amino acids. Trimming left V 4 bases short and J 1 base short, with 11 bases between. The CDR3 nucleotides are TGCGCCAGCAGCCAAACGACAGCGAACACTGAAGCTTTCTTT. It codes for CASSQTTANTEAFF.

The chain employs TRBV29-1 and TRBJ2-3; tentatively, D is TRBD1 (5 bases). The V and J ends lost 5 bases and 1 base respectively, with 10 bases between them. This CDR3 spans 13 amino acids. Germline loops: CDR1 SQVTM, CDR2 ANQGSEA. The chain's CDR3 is CSVSIGGTDTQYF. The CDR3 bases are TGCAGCGTTAGTATAGGGGGCACAGATACGCAGTATTTT.

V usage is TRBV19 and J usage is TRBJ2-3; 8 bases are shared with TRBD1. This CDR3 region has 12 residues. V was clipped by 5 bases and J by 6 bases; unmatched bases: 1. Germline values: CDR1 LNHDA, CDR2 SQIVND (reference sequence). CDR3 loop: CASSWTGDTQYF. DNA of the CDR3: TGTGCCAGTAGTTGGACAGGGGATACGCAGTATTTT.

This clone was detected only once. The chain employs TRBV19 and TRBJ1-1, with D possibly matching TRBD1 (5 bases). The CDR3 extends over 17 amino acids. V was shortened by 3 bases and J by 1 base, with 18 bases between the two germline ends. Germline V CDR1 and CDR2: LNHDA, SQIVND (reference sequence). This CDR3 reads CASSISSRGYGNTEAFF. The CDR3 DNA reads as TGTGCCAGTAGTATTAGTAGTCGGGGGTACGGGAACACTGAAGCTTTCTTT.

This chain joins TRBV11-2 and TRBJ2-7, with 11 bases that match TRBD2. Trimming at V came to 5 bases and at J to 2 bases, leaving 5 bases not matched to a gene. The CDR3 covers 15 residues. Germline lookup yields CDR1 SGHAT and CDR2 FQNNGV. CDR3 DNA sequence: TGTGCCAGCAGCCAGACTAGCGGGACTACCTACGAGCAGTACTTC. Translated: CASSQTSGTTYEQYF. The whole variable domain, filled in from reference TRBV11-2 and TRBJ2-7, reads EAGVAQSPRYKIIEKRQSVAFWCNPISGHATLYWYQQILGQGPKLLIQFQNNGVVDDSQLPKDRFSAERLKGVDSTLKIQPAKLEDSAVYLCASSQTSGTTYEQYFGPGTRLTVT.

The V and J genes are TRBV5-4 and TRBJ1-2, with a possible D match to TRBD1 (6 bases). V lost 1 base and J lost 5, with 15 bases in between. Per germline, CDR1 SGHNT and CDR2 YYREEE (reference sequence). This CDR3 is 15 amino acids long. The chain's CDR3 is CASSLPRGSQYGYTF. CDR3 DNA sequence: TGTGCCAGCAGCTTGCCCAGGGGCTCCCAGTATGGCTACACCTTC.

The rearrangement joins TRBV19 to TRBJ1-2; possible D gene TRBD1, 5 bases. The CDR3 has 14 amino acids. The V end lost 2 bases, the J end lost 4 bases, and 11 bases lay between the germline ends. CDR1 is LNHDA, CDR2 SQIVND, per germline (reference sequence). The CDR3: CASSIQGSAYGYTF. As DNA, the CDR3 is TGTGCCAGTAGTATACAGGGAAGTGCCTATGGCTACACCTTC.

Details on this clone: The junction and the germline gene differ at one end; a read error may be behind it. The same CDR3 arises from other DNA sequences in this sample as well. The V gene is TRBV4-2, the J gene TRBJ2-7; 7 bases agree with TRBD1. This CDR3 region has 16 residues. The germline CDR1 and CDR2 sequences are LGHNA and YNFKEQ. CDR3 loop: CASSQVHLIGQAEQYF. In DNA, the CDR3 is TGTGCCAGCAGCCAAGTTCACCTAATTGGACAGGCGGAGCAGTACTTT.

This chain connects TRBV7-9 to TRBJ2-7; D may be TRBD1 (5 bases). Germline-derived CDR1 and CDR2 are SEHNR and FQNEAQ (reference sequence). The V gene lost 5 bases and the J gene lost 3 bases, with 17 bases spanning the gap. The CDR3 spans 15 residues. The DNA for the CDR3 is TGTGCCAGCAGCCCCGTGGCCCAGGGCTTCTACGAGCAGTACTTC. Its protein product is CASSPVAQGFYEQYF.

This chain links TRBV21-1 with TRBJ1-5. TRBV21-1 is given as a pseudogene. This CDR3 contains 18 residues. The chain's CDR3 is CASIQRPGLKRGNQPQHF. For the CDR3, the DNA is TGTGCCAGCATTCAAAGACCGGGTCTCAAGAGGGGCAATCAGCCCCAGCATTTT.

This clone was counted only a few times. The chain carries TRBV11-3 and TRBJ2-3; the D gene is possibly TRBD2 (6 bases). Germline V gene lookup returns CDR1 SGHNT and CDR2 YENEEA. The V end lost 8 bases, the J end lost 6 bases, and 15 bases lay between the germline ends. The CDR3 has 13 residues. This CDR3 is CASGGSLEDTQYF. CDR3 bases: TGTGCCAGCGGGGGGTCCCTGGAGGATACGCAGTATTTT.

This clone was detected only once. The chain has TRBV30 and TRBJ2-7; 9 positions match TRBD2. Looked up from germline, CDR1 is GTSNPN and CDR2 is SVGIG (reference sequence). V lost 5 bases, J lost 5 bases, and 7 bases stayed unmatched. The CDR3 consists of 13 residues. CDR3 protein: CAWGASGTHEQYF. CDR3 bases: TGTGCCTGGGGGGCTAGCGGGACGCACGAGCAGTACTTC. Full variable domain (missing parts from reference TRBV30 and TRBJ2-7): SQTIHQWPATLVQPVGSPLSLECTVEGTSNPNLYWYRQAAGRGLQLLFYSVGIGQISSEVPQNLSASRPQDRQFILSSKKLLLSDSGFYLCAWGASGTHEQYFGPGTRLTVT.

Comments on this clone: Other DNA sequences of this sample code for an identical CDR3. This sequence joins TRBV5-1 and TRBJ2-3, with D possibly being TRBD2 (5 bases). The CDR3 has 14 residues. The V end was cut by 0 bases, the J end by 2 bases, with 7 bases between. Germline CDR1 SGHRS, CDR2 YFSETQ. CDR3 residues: CASSLGLATDTQYF. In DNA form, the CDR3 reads TGCGCCAGCAGCTTGGGGCTAGCCACAGATACGCAGTATTTT.

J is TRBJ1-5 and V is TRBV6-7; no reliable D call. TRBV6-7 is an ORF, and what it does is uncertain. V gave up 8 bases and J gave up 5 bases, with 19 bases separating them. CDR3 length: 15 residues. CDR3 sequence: CASFWRDPWDQPQHF. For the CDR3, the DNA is TGTGCCAGCTTCTGGCGGGATCCCTGGGATCAGCCCCAGCATTTT.

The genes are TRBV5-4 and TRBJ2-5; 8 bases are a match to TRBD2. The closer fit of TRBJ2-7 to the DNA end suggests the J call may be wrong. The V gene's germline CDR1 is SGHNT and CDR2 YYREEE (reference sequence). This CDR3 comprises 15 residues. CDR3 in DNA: TGTGCCAGCAGCCGCGGGGGGCGGGAGGCGTACGAGCAGTACTTC. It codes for CASSRGGREAYEQYF.

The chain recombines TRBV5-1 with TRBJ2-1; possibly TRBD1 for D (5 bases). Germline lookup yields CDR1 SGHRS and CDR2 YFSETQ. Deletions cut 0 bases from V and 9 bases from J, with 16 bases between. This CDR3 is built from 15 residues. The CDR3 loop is CASSLVGALGPEQFF. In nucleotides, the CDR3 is TGCGCCAGCAGCTTGGTTGGGGCGCTAGGTCCTGAGCAGTTCTTC.

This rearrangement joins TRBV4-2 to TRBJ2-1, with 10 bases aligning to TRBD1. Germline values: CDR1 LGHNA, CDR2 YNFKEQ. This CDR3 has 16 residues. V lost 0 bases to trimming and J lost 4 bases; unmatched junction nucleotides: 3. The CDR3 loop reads CASSQDWDRGYNEQFF. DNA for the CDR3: TGTGCCAGCAGCCAAGATTGGGACAGGGGATACAATGAGCAGTTCTTC.

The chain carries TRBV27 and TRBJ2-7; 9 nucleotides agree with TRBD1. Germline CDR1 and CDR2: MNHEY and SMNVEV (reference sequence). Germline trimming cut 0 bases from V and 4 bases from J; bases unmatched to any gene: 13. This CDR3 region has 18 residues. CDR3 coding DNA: TGTGCCAGCAGTTTATCGAATCATTGGGACAGGGTAAGGTACGAGCAGTACTTC. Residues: CASSLSNHWDRVRYEQYF.

The CDR3 region is CSVESLAGRTDTQYF. Written as DNA, the CDR3 is TGCAGCGTTGAATCCCTGGCGGGACGCACAGATACGCAGTATTTT. The rearrangement joins TRBV29-1 to TRBJ2-3, with a possible D match to TRBD2 (6 bases). Germline V CDR1 and CDR2: SQVTM, ANQGSEA. CDR3 size: 15 residues. Trimming took 2 bases from V and 1 from J, leaving 13 bases between them.

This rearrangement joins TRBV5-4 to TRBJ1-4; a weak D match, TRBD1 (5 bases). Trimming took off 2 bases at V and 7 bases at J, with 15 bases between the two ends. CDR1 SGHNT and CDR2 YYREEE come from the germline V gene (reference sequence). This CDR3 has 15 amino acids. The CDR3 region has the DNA TGTGCCAGCAGCTTTCGGGCAGGGATGGGTGAAAAACTGTTTTTT. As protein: CASSFRAGMGEKLFF.

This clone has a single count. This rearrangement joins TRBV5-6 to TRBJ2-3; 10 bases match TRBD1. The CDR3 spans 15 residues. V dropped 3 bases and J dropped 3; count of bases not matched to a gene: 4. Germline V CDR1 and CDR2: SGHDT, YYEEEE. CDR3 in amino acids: CASSWDRGVTDTQYF. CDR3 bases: TGTGCCAGCAGCTGGGACAGGGGAGTAACAGATACGCAGTATTTT. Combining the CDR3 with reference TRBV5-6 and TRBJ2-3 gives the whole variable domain DAGVTQSPTHLIKTRGQQVTLRCSPKSGHDTVSWYQQALGQGPQFIFQYYEEEERQRGNFPDRFSGHQFPNYSSELNVNALLLGDSALYLCASSWDRGVTDTQYFGPGTRLTVL.

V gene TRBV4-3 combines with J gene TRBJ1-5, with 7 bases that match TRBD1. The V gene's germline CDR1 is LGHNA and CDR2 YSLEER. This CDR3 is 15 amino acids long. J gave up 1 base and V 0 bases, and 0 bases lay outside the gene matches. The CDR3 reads CASSQEQGSNQPQHF. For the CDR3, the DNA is TGCGCCAGCAGCCAAGAACAGGGGAGCAATCAGCCCCAGCATTTT.

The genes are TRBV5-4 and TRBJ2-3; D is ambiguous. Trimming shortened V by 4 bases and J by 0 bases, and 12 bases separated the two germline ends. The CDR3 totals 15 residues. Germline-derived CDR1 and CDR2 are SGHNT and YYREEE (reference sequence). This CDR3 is CASSRDQRSTDTQYF. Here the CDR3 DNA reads TGTGCCAGCAGCCGAGATCAGAGGAGCACAGATACGCAGTATTTT.